Given below is one T cell receptor (beta chain) in context. The antigen remains undetermined. The data belong to a study of cytomegalovirus exposure and HLA in healthy donors. Overall study: Early released data had around 88 million unique TCRs, all coming from HLA-typed donors. The study, taken as a whole, reports: HLA alleles were associated with 15,000 to 20,000 TCR beta sequences in a later analysis at 0.05 false discovery rate. Later on, analysis showed that most CMV-associated TCR beta chains appeared to be HLA-restricted.

With 60 Vbeta and 13 Jbeta primers, the PCR was carried out. Repertoires were generated with immunoSEQ multiplex PCR, while TCRdb's copy carries only in-frame clones and drops some. Of around 150,000 clones in the sample, roughly 88% were seen once. The germline gives CDR1 MNHNS, CDR2 SASEGT. Trimming shortened V by 3 bases and J by 9 bases, and 15 bases separated the two germline ends. The CDR3 loop spans 14 amino acids. The clonotype originates from a man aged 18 to 35 in good health and CMV-seropositive. The genes are TRBV6-1 and TRBJ2-1; D is perhaps TRBD1 (6 bases). Sequences were obtained from PBMCs. DNA of the CDR3: TGTGCCAGCAGTGAGGCCCTCCAACAGGGTGAGCAGTTCTTC. It translates to CASSEALQQGEQFF.